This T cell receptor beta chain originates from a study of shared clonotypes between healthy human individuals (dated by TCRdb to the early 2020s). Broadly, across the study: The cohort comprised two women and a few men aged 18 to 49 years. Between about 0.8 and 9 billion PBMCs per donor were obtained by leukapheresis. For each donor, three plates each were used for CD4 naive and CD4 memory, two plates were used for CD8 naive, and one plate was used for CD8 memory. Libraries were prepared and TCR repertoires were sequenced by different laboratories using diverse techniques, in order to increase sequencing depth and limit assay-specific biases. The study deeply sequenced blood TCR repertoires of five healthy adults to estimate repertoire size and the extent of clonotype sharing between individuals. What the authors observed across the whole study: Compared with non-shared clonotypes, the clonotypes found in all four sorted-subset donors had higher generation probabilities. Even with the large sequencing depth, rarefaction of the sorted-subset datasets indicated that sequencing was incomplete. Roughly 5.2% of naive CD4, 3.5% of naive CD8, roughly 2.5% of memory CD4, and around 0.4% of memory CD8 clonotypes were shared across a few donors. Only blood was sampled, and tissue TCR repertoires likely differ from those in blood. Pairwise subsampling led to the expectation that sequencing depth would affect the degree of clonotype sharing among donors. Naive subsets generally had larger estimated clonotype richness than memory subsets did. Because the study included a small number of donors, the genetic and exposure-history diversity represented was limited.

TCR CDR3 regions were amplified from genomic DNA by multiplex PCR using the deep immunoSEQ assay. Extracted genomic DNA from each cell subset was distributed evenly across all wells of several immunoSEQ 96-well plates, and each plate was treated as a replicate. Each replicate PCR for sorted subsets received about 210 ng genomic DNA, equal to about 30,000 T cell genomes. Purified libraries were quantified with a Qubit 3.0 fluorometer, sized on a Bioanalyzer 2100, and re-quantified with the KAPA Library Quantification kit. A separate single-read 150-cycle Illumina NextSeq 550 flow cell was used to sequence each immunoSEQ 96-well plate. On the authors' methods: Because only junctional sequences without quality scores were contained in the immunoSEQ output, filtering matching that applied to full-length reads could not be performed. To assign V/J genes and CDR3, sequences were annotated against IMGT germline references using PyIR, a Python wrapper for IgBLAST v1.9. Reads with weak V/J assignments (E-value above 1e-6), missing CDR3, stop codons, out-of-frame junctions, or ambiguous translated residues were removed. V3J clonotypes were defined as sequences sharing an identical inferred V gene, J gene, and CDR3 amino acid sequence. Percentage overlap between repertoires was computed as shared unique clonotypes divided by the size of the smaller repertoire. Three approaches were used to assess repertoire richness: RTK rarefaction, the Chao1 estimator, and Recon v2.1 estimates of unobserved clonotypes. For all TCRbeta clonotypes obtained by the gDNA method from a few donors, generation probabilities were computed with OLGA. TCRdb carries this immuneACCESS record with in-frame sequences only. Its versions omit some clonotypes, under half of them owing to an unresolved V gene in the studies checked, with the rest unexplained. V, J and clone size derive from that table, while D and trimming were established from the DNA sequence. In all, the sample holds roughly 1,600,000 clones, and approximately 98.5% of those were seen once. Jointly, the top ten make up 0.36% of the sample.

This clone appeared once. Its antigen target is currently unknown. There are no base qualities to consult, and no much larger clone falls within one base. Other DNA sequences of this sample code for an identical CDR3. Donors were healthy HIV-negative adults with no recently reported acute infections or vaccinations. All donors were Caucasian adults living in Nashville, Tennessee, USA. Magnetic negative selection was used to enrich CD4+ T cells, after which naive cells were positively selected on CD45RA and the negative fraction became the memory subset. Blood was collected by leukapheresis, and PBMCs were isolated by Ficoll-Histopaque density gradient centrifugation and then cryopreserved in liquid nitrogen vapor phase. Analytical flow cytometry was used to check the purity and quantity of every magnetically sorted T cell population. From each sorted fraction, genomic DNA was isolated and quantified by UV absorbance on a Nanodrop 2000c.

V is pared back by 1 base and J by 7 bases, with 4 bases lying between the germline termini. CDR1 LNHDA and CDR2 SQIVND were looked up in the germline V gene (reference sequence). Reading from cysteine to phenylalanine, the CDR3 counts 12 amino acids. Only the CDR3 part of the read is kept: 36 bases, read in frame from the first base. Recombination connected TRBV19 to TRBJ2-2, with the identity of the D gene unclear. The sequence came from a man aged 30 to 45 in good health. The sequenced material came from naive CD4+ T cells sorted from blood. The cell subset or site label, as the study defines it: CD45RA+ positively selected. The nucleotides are TGTGCCAGTAGTATAGCCGGCGGGGAGCTGTTTTTT. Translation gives CASSIAGGELFF.